The 11 T cell receptor beta chains presented below share a single source sample, sequenced in a study of T cells expressing NK-cell markers. TCRdb reprocessed the 5' RACE reads; each CDR3 protein has one entry and no DNA is given. Here the sample table reports around 470,000 distinct CDR3 sequences. Sequenced material: blood T cells: a sorted CD56 or NKG2C T cell subset, CD4+ or CD8+ T cells, or bulk PBMC T cells (not recorded which). The receptor set was obtained from a woman aged 50 to 60 in good health.

The rearrangement uses TRBV15 and TRBJ2-3; TCRdb gives TRBD2 as the D gene, but with no DNA this cannot be confirmed. Germline CDR1 and CDR2: LNHNV and YYDKDF (reference sequence). The CDR3 extends over 18 amino acids. The CDR3 here is CATSNLAGGPGGTDTQYF.

The chain recombines TRBV18 with TRBJ2-1. Germline V gene data show CDR1 as KGHSH and CDR2 as LQKENI. The CDR3 runs to 13 residues. The CDR3 loop is CASSPILGNEQFF.

The rearrangement uses TRBV2 and TRBJ2-7; the D call of TRBD1 rests on TCRdb alone, since no DNA is present to check it. The V gene's germline CDR1 is SNHLY and CDR2 FYNNEI. CDR3 length equals 14 residues. CDR3 amino acids: CASSGQGALYEQYF.

The CDR3 reads CASSTGTAISTNEKLFF. V gene TRBV7-9 combines with J gene TRBJ1-4; TCRdb names TRBD1, which stays unverified in the absence of DNA. The length of the CDR3 is 17 residues. CDR1 is SEHNR, CDR2 FQNEAQ, per germline (reference sequence).

V gene TRBV4-1 combines with J gene TRBJ2-1; checking the TCRdb D call of TRBD2 is not possible without DNA. CDR3 length equals 15 residues. Germline V gives CDR1 MGHRA, CDR2 YSYEKL. This CDR3 reads CASSQDRRRHNEQFF.

This rearrangement joins TRBV29-1 to TRBJ1-4; TCRdb's D call, TRBD1, is unchecked because there is no DNA. CDR3 length: 14 amino acids. Germline V gene data show CDR1 as SQVTM and CDR2 as ANQGSEA. The chain's CDR3 is CSVATTGLNEKLFF.

The chain recombines TRBV4-1 with TRBJ1-1. Germline values: CDR1 MGHRA, CDR2 YSYEKL. The CDR3 extends over 17 amino acids. CDR3 loop: CASSQGRQSSLNTEAFF.

V usage is TRBV20-1 and J usage is TRBJ1-6. Germline values: CDR1 DFQATT, CDR2 SNEGSKA (reference sequence). The length of the CDR3 is 15 residues. CDR3 in amino acids: CSARSGSSYNSPLHF.

The chain recombines TRBV29-1 with TRBJ1-5; there is no DNA to check the TCRdb D call of TRBD1. This CDR3 region has 13 residues. The germline CDR1 and CDR2 sequences are SQVTM and ANQGSEA. The CDR3 is CSELTGSNQPQHF.

The chain employs TRBV10-1 and TRBJ2-7. Germline V gene lookup returns CDR1 WNHNN and CDR2 SYGVQD (reference sequence). This CDR3 is 13 amino acids long. The CDR3 loop is CASSESVNYEQYF.

The CDR3 loop reads CASSFTSGDNTQYF. The chain has TRBV5-1 and TRBJ2-3; there is no DNA to check the TCRdb D call of TRBD2. CDR3 length: 14 residues. The germline CDR1 and CDR2 sequences are SGHRS and YFSETQ.